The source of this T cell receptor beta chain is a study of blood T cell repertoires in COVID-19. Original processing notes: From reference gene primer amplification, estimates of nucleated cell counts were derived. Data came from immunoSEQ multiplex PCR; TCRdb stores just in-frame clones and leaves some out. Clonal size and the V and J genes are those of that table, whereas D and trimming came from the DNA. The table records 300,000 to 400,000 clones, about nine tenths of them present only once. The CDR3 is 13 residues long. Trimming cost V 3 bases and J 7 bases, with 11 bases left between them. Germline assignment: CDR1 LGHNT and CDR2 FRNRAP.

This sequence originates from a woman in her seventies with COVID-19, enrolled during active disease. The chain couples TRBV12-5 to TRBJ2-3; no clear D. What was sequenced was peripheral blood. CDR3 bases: TGTGCTAGTGGTTTTTTCCCTACTTATACGCAGTATTTT. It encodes CASGFFPTYTQYF.